This T cell receptor (beta chain) came from a study of blood T cell repertoires in COVID-19. Study as a whole: Acute and convalescent COVID-19 samples came from the United States, Italy and Spain. T cells, B-cell-depleted T cells, or PBMCs provided the cDNA or gDNA that served as material.

Sequencing was performed with immunoSEQ multiplex PCR; in TCRdb, only in-frame clones are kept and a portion is missing. The repertoire holds approximately 190,000 clones, 65% to 85% seen once, with roughly 3.1% in the top ten. Germline V gives CDR1 SGHRS, CDR2 YFSETQ. This CDR3 spans 15 amino acids. V trimming: 4 bases; J trimming: 4 bases; junction bases outside the gene matches: 7. Living in about two dozen US areas, the participants were between roughly 18 and 89 years of age. Sequencing was done on a sample of PBMCs or T cells enriched from blood (not recorded which). This clonotype was sampled from a woman aged 25 to 39 who had been exposed to COVID-19. The chain is built from TRBV5-1 and TRBJ1-2; 10 positions agree with TRBD1. The CDR3 region is CASSVGTGDAYGYTF. In nucleotides, the CDR3 is TGCGCCAGCAGCGTAGGGACAGGGGATGCCTATGGCTACACCTTC.